The next 9 T cell receptor beta chains were all read from a single sample in a study of blood T cells in healthy people across ages. With a J-beta primer mix and a sample-barcoded 5' primer, a second PCR ran roughly 6 to 12 cycles. TCRdb reprocessed the 5' RACE reads via MiXCR and lists one record per CDR3 protein. The sample has some 900,000 distinct CDR3 sequences, 29% seen once. Sequenced sample: blood. These receptors were collected from an elderly woman in good health.

The chain has TRBV20-1 and TRBJ1-2; D gene uncertain. The CDR3 is 16 amino acids. The V and J ends lost 3 bases and 2 bases respectively, with 19 bases between them. Germline CDR1 DFQATT, CDR2 SNEGSKA (reference sequence). CDR3 region: CSARSRSNSWNYGYTF. For the CDR3, the DNA is TGCAGTGCTAGGAGTCGGAGCAACAGTTGGAACTATGGCTACACCTTC.

This clonotype was seen a handful of times. V usage is TRBV14 and J usage is TRBJ1-1; 12 nucleotides match TRBD1. CDR3 length: 16 residues. The germline CDR1 and CDR2 sequences are SGHDN and FVKESK. With 1 base clipped from V and 12 bases from J, the junction kept 12 bases outside the gene matches. Here the CDR3 DNA reads TGTGCCAGCAGCCAAGCGTACGATGGGACAGGGGGCAAAACTTTCTTT. This encodes CASSQAYDGTGGKTFF. Drawing the rest from reference TRBV14 and TRBJ1-1, the complete variable domain is EAGVTQFPSHSVIEKGQTVTLRCDPISGHDNLYWYRRVMGKEIKFLLHFVKESKQDESGMPNNRFLAERTGGTYSTLKVQPAELEDSGVYFCASSQAYDGTGGKTFFGQGTRLTVV.

This clonotype was counted a few times. The chain carries TRBV12-3 or TRBV12-4 and TRBJ1-6; no clear D. The CDR3 contains 17 residues. Trimming cost V 3 bases and J 0 bases, with 12 bases left between them. The CDR3 reads CASSLGAFSSYNSPLHF. CDR3 in DNA: TGTGCCAGCAGTTTGGGTGCCTTTAGCTCCTATAATTCACCCCTCCACTTT.

This clonotype was counted at least ten times. CDR3 protein: CAISERTSGGANTQYF. The CDR3 coding sequence is TGTGCCATCAGTGAGCGAACTAGCGGGGGGGCAAATACGCAGTATTTT. The chain carries TRBV10-3 and TRBJ2-3, with TRBD2 matching over 13 bases. This CDR3 contains 16 residues. The J segment lost 7 bases and the V segment lost 2 bases, leaving 6 bases of the junction unmatched. In germline, CDR1 is ENHRY, CDR2 SYGVKD.

V usage is TRBV14 and J usage is TRBJ1-2; a possible D gene is TRBD1 (6 bases). Germline assignment: CDR1 SGHDN and CDR2 FVKESK. There are 14 residues in the CDR3. Trimming removed 0 bases from V and 6 bases from J, with 11 bases in between. The CDR3: CASSQDQGMNGYTF. The DNA for the CDR3 is TGTGCCAGCAGCCAAGATCAGGGGATGAATGGCTACACCTTC.

The chain has TRBV3-1 and TRBJ1-1, with D possibly matching TRBD1 (6 bases). This CDR3 has 13 amino acids. Germline-derived CDR1 and CDR2 are LGHDT and YNNKEL (reference sequence). The V end lost 6 bases, the J end lost 5 bases, and 13 bases lay between the germline ends. This CDR3 reads CASRPGAGTEAFF. The CDR3 nucleotides are TGTGCCAGCAGACCAGGGGCAGGAACTGAAGCTTTCTTT. The full variable domain, completed using reference TRBV3-1 and TRBJ1-1, is DTAVSQTPKYLVTQMGNDKSIKCEQNLGHDTMYWYKQDSKKFLKIMFSYNNKELIINETVPNRFSPKSPDKAHLNLHINSLELGDSAVYFCASRPGAGTEAFFGQGTRLTVV.

This chain connects TRBV11-2 to TRBJ2-1; D perhaps matches TRBD1 (5 bases). The CDR3 spans 15 residues. CDR1 is SGHAT, CDR2 FQNNGV, per germline. Trimming cost V 4 bases and J 10 bases, with 20 bases left between them. CDR3 residues: CASSSAGSGNYEQFF. As DNA, the CDR3 is TGTGCCAGCAGCTCCGCCGGGTCAGGGAACTACGAGCAGTTCTTC.

As to this clonotype: A single base separates this from a much larger clone, so it may be a read error. The conserved closing phenylalanine or tryptophan is absent in this CDR3, likely reflecting a read error. V is TRBV5-1 and J is TRBJ2-3, with 10 nucleotides matching TRBD1. V lost 0 bases, J lost 0 bases, and 1 base stayed unmatched. The CDR3 is 16 residues long. Per germline, CDR1 SGHRS and CDR2 YFSETQ. CDR3 in amino acids: CASSLGTGGSTDTQYL. The CDR3 DNA reads as TGCGCCAGCAGCTTGGGGACAGGGGGGAGCACAGATACGCAGTATTTG.

This chain uses TRBV18 with TRBJ1-1; D may be TRBD1 (5 bases). This CDR3 contains 13 residues. V was cut by 4 bases and J by 7 bases, with 13 bases left in between. Looked up from germline, CDR1 is KGHSH and CDR2 is LQKENI. The CDR3 nucleotides are TGTGCCAGCTCACTACTCGGGGACGGTGAAGCTTTCTTT. Its protein is CASSLLGDGEAFF.